Ten or more counts support the clone carrying this T cell receptor (beta chain). Looked up from germline, CDR1 is SEHNR and CDR2 is FQNEAQ (reference sequence). The CDR3 covers 14 residues. Trimming stripped 10 bases from V and 5 bases from J, with 17 bases between. This specimen belongs to a study of molecular identifiers for immune sequencing clone quantification. Via MiXCR, TCRdb re-called the PCR reads, giving one row per CDR3 protein. The sample records approximately 100,000 distinct CDR3 sequences, approximately 40% being singletons. The specimen was naive CD8+ T cells from blood, with Jurkat cell RNA spiked in. Subset specified: FACS-sorted CD8+CD4-CCR7+CD45RA+ naive T cells. This TCR was sampled from a human donor in good health. Some libraries in this study had Jurkat cell RNA spiked in. V gene TRBV7-9 combines with J gene TRBJ2-2, with a weak D call TRBD2 (5 bases). Here the CDR3 reads CAILLAGYTGELFF. CDR3 DNA: TGTGCCATCCTTCTAGCCGGATATACCGGGGAGCTGTTTTTT.